This TCR beta chain was identified during a study of blood T cell repertoires in COVID-19 (dated by TCRdb to between 2020 and 2021). As for the study more broadly: Samples from collaborators originated in the United States, Italy and Spain and spanned both the acute and convalescent phases of COVID-19. The material from the prospective study consisted of cDNA or gDNA derived from T cells, B-cell-depleted T cells, or PBMCs. The dataset comprised deeply sampled blood TCRbeta repertoires from subjects exposed to, actively infected with, or recovered from COVID-19. The repertoires were made available in a free public database intended to serve as a resource for research on the immune response to SARS-CoV-2. The samples were drawn from two sources: the first 160 participants of the ongoing ImmuneRACE study, and 1,000 to 1,500 subjects contributed by 6 global collaborators. Sample metadata almost always included a de-identified subject ID, COVID-19 status, age in years and sex. Where available, HLA class I and class II types were obtained from metadata supplied by the sample provider rather than from assay-based typing.

Regarding this clone: Its binding antigen is unknown. The input lacks base qualities; no much larger clone sits a single base away.

TCRbeta CDR3 regions were amplified from genomic DNA by means of the immunoSEQ Assay, a bias-controlled multiplex PCR. The original pipeline was this. The number of nucleated cells in each sample was estimated from the amplification of reference gene primers within the assay. To quantify the absolute abundance of each unique TCRbeta CDR3 rearrangement, sequence reads were collapsed and filtered. For each sample, productive Simpson clonality was calculated as the square root of Simpson's diversity index across productive rearrangements. TCRdb took over this immuneACCESS table, retaining in-frame rearrangements with V and J assigned. Such tables are incomplete; in checked studies, under half of the missing clones stem from an unresolved V gene, and the remainder is unexplained. The V and J calls and clone size are taken from that table; D and trimming were inferred from the DNA. This sample gives 120,000 to 150,000 clones in total; about 83% of them show up just once. The ten largest make up 1.5% to 2% of the sample.

Study-wide conclusions, independent of this receptor: The amount of clinical and demographic metadata varied by source and participant and was provided uncurated.

Collaborating institutions collected whole blood in K2EDTA tubes following their own protocols. For TCRbeta analysis, collaborators shipped samples in one of three forms: frozen whole blood, isolated PBMCs, or DNA extracted from either of those sample types. The clonotype originates from a human donor in a cohort sampled during active COVID-19. The specimen sequenced was peripheral blood.

The DNA sequence is given as TGTGCCAGCACCCAAGCAGGGGGCTATGGTCAGCCCCAGCATTTT. It translates to CASTQAGGYGQPQHF. The chain joins TRBV21-1 to TRBJ1-5; TRBD1, the table's D call, lacks a check against the DNA. TRBV21-1 is noted as a pseudogene. The CDR3, cysteine through phenylalanine, is 15 amino acids long. Only CDR3 DNA is held: 45 bases, read in frame from base 1.